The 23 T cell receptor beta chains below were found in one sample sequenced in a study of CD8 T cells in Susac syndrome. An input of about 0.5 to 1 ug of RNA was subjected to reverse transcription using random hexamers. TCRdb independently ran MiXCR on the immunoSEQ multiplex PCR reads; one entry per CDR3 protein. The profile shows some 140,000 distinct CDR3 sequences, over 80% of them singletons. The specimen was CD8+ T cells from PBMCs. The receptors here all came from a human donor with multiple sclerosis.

The CDR3 nucleotides read TGCAGCGTTGAAGACTGGGTGAGGGGAGGCAATGAGCAGTTCTTC. Translating gives CSVEDWVRGGNEQFF. This chain links TRBV29-1 with TRBJ2-1; weak D call: TRBD2 (6 bases). V was pared by 0 bases and J by 6 bases, with 15 bases between. Looked up from germline, CDR1 is SQVTM and CDR2 is ANQGSEA. The CDR3 sequence is 15 residues long.

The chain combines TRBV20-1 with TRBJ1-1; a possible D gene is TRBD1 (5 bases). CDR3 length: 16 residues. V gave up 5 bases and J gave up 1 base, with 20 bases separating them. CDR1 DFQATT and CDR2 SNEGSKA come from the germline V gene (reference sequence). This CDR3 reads CSAPETASLWNTEAFF. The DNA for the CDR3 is TGCAGTGCTCCTGAGACAGCGAGTTTATGGAACACTGAAGCTTTCTTT.

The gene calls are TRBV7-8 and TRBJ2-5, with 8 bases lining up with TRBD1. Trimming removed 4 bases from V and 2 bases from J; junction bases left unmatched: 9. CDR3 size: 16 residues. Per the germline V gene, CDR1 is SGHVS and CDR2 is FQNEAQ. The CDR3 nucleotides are TGTGCCAGCAGCTATGACAGGGGAACGAATCAAGAGACCCAGTACTTC. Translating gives CASSYDRGTNQETQYF.

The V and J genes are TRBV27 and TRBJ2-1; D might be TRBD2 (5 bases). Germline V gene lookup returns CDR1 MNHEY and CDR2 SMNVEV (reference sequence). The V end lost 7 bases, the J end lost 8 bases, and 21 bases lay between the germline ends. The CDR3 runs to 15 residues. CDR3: CASTLEPRTLDEQFF. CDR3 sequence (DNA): TGTGCCAGCACCCTGGAACCTAGGACTTTGGATGAGCAGTTCTTC.

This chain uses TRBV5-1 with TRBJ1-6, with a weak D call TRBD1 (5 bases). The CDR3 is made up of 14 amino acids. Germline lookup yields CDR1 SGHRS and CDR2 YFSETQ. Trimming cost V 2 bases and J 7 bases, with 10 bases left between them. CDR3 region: CASSFGRANSPLHF. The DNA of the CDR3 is TGCGCCAGCAGCTTCGGCAGGGCGAATTCACCCCTCCACTTT.

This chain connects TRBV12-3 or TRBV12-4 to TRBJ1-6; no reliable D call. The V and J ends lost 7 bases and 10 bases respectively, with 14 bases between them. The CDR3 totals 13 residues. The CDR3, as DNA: TGTGCCAGCAACGCGGACCGGAGGTCACCCCTCCACTTT. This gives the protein CASNADRRSPLHF.

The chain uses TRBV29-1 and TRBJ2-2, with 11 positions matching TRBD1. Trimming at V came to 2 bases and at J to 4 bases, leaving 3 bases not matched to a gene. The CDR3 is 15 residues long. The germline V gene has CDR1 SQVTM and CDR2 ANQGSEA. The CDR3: CSVEPGQGGTGELFF. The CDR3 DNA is TGCAGCGTTGAACCGGGACAGGGGGGCACCGGGGAGCTGTTTTTT.

The CDR3 region has the DNA TGTGCCAGCAGTGAAGCGGGGACTACGGGAGATACGCAGTATTTT. This encodes CASSEAGTTGDTQYF. The chain combines TRBV2 with TRBJ2-3; the match to TRBD2 covers 7 bases. The germline V gene has CDR1 SNHLY and CDR2 FYNNEI. Trimming removed 0 bases from V and 5 bases from J; junction bases left unmatched: 5. The CDR3 consists of 15 residues.

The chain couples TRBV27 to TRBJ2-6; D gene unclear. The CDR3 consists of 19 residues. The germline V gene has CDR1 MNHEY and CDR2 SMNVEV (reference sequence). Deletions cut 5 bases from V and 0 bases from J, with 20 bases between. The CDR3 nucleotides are TGTGCCAGCAGTACCCTATACAAATCCTTCAGCTCTGGGGCCAACGTCCTGACTTTC. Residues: CASSTLYKSFSSGANVLTF. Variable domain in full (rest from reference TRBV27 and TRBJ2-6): EAQVTQNPRYLITVTGKKLTVTCSQNMNHEYMSWYRQDPGLGLRQIYYSMNVEVTDKGDVPEGYKVSRKEKRNFPLILESPSPNQTSLYFCASSTLYKSFSSGANVLTFGAGSRLTVL.

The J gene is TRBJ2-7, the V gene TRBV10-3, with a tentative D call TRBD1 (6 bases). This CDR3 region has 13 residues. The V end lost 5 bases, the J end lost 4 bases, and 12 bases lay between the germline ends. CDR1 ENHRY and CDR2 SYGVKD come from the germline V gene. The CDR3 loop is CAISPGEGYEQYF. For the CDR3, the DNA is TGTGCCATCAGTCCAGGGGAAGGGTACGAGCAGTACTTC.

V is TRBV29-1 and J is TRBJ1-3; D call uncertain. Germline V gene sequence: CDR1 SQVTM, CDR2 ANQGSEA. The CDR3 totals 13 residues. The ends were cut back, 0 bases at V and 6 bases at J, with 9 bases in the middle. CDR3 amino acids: CSVEDLLANTIYF. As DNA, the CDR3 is TGCAGCGTTGAAGATCTACTGGCAAACACCATATATTTT.

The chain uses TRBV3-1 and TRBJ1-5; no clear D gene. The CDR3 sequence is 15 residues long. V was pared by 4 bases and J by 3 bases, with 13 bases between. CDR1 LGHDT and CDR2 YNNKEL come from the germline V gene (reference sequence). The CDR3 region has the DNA TGTGCCAGCAGCCCCCTTATGGGCCCCAATCAGCCCCAGCATTTT. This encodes CASSPLMGPNQPQHF.

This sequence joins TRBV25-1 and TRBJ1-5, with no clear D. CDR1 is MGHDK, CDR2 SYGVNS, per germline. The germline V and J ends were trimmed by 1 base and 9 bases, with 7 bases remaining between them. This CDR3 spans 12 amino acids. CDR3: CASSESSGPQHF. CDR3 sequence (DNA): TGTGCCAGCAGTGAATCGTCCGGGCCCCAGCATTTT.

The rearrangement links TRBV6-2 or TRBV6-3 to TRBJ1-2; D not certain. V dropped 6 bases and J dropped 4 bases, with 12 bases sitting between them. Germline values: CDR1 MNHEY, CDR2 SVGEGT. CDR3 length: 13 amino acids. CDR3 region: CASSREAPYGYTF. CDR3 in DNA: TGTGCCAGCAGCCGGGAAGCTCCCTATGGCTACACCTTC.

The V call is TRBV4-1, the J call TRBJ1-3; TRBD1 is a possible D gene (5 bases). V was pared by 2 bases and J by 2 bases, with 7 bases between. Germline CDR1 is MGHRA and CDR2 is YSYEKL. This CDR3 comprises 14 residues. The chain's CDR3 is CASSQSGPGNTIYF. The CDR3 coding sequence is TGCGCCAGCAGCCAATCGGGGCCTGGAAACACCATATATTTT.

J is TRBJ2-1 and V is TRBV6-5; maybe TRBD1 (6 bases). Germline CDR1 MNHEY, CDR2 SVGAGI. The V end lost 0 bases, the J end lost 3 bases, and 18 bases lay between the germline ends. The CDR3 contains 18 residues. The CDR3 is CASSYSPLPGVDYNEQFF. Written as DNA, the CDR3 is TGTGCCAGCAGTTACTCGCCCTTACCAGGGGTCGACTACAATGAGCAGTTCTTC.

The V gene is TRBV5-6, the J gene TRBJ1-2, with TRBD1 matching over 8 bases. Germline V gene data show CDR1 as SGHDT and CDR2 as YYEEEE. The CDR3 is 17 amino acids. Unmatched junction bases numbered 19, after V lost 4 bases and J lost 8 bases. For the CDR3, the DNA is TGTGCCAGCAGCCCTAAAGGACAGGGTGGTAGTTATGGCGGCTACACCTTC. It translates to CASSPKGQGGSYGGYTF.

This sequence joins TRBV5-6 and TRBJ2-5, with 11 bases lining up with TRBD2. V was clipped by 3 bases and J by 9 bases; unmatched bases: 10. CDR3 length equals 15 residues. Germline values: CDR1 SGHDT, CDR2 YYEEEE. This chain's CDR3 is CASSYGTSGAGAQYF. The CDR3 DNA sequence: TGTGCCAGCAGCTATGGGACTAGCGGCGCTGGGGCCCAGTACTTC.

The CDR3 reads CSVEGGRADEQFF. CDR3 bases: TGCAGCGTTGAAGGGGGCAGGGCGGATGAGCAGTTCTTC. This chain connects TRBV29-1 to TRBJ2-1; weak D call: TRBD1 (5 bases). This CDR3 is built from 13 residues. V lost 1 base and J 8 bases, leaving 12 bases between the germline ends. Germline CDR1 SQVTM, CDR2 ANQGSEA.

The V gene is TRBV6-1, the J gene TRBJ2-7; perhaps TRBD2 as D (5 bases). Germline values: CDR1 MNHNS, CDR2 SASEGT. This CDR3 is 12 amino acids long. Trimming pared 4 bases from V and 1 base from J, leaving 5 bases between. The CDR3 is CASSAGSYEQYV. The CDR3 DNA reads TGTGCCAGCAGTGCGGGGTCCTACGAGCAGTACGTC.

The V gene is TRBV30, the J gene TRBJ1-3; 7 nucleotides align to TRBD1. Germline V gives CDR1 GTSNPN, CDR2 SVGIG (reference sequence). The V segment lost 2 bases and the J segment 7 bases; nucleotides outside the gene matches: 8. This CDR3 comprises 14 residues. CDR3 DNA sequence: TGTGCCTGGAGTCCCCGACAGGGAGGTAACACCATATATTTT. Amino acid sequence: CAWSPRQGGNTIYF.

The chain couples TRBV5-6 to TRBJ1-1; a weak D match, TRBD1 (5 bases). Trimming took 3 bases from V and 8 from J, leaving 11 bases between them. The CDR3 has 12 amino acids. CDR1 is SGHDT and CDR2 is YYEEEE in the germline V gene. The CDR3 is CASSSGPTEAFF. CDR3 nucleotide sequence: TGTGCCAGCAGCTCGGGACCGACAGAAGCTTTCTTT. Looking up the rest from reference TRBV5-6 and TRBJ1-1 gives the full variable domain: DAGVTQSPTHLIKTRGQQVTLRCSPKSGHDTVSWYQQALGQGPQFIFQYYEEEERQRGNFPDRFSGHQFPNYSSELNVNALLLGDSALYLCASSSGPTEAFFGQGTRLTVV.

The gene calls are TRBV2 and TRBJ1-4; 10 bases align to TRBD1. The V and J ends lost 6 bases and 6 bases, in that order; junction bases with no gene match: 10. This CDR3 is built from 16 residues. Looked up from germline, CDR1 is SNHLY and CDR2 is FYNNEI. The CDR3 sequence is CASSATGGGGDEKLFF. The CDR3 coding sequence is TGTGCCAGCAGCGCGACAGGGGGCGGCGGGGATGAAAAACTGTTTTTT.